Shown below are 32 T cell receptor beta chains from a single sample sequenced in a study of long-term antiretroviral therapy in people with HIV. A v3.0 immunoSEQ assay was performed at survey level. Sequenced by immunoSEQ multiplex PCR; TCRdb stores in-frame clones only, minus some. Among tens of thousands of clones listed, roughly 95% were seen once. The sequencing used unsorted PBMCs, collected 3.7 years after starting antiretroviral therapy. The receptors were sampled from a woman aged 45 to 65 with HIV.

The chain has TRBV7-3 and TRBJ2-5; D is unclear. Germline assignment: CDR1 SGHTA and CDR2 FQGTGA. Trimming removed 2 bases from V and 0 bases from J, with 7 bases in between. CDR3 size: 14 residues. The CDR3, as DNA: TGTGCCAGCAGCTTACATGCAGACCAAGAGACCCAGTACTTC. It is translated as CASSLHADQETQYF.

V is TRBV2 and J is TRBJ2-2; D is ambiguous. Trimming removed 6 bases at V and 3 bases at J, with 14 bases between. The CDR3 sequence is 15 residues long. The V gene's germline CDR1 is SNHLY and CDR2 FYNNEI. This CDR3 is CASSVAPGDTGELFF. CDR3 bases: TGTGCCAGCAGCGTAGCACCCGGCGACACCGGGGAGCTGTTTTTT.

The gene calls are TRBV19 and TRBJ2-7; D remains ambiguous. The V gene's germline CDR1 is LNHDA and CDR2 SQIVND (reference sequence). The V and J ends lost 3 bases and 7 bases respectively, with 7 bases between them. This CDR3 has 11 amino acids. Here the CDR3 DNA reads TGTGCCAGTAGTATCCAGGAGGAGCAGTACTTC. Its protein is CASSIQEEQYF.

The V and J genes are TRBV25-1 and TRBJ2-7, with D tentatively TRBD1 (5 bases). The CDR3 has 12 residues. The V gene lost 3 bases and the J gene lost 5 bases, with 8 bases spanning the gap. Germline V lookup: CDR1 MGHDK, CDR2 SYGVNS. CDR3 sequence reads: CASSDLTDEQYF. CDR3 coding DNA: TGTGCCAGCAGTGACTTGACAGACGAGCAGTACTTC.

The chain is built from TRBV29-1 and TRBJ2-3; TRBD2 matches 8 bases. The CDR3 has 14 amino acids. J lost 2 bases, V lost 4 bases, and 5 bases had no gene match. CDR1 SQVTM and CDR2 ANQGSEA come from the germline V gene. CDR3 sequence reads: CSVVKAGATDTQYF. The DNA of the CDR3 is TGCAGCGTTGTGAAAGCGGGGGCCACAGATACGCAGTATTTT.

This clone was detected only once. The gene calls are TRBV5-5 and TRBJ2-5; 10 nucleotides line up with TRBD1. This CDR3 is 14 amino acids long. V lost 3 bases and J lost 2; bases outside the gene matches: 1. Per the germline V gene, CDR1 is SGHKS and CDR2 is YYEKEE (reference sequence). The CDR3: CASSWDRGQETQYF. Written as DNA, the CDR3 is TGTGCCAGCAGCTGGGACAGGGGACAAGAGACCCAGTACTTC.

The rearrangement uses TRBV5-4 and TRBJ1-1; D unresolved. Trimming took off 4 bases at V and 4 bases at J, with 8 bases between the two ends. The length of the CDR3 is 12 residues. Germline CDR1 is SGHNT and CDR2 is YYREEE (reference sequence). The CDR3 DNA reads TGTGCCAGCAGCCGCGGCAGCACTGAAGCTTTCTTT. The encoded protein is CASSRGSTEAFF.

The rearrangement joins TRBV6-6 to TRBJ2-7; D not resolved. Germline CDR1 and CDR2: MNHNY and SVGAGI (reference sequence). V lost 8 bases and J lost 2, with 7 bases in between. The CDR3 is made up of 11 amino acids. In DNA, the CDR3 is TGTGCCAGCGGTAACACCTACGAGCAGTACTTC. It encodes CASGNTYEQYF.

The rearrangement joins TRBV10-3 to TRBJ2-3; 8 bases line up with TRBD1. Germline V gene lookup returns CDR1 ENHRY and CDR2 SYGVKD. Trimming took 3 bases from V and 1 from J; bases not matched to a gene: 3. This CDR3 has 15 residues. CDR3 bases: TGTGCCATCAGTGAAGAGACAGGGGGCACAGATACGCAGTATTTT. This translates into CAISEETGGTDTQYF.

The V gene is TRBV6-7, the J gene TRBJ2-7, with D possibly matching TRBD1 (6 bases). TRBV6-7 is known as an ORF, though its function is uncertain. V was cut by 0 bases and J by 1 base, with 22 bases left in between. The length of the CDR3 is 19 residues. The CDR3 protein is CASSYSIYRDELRSYEQYF. CDR3 bases: TGTGCCAGCAGTTACTCGATTTACAGGGACGAACTTAGGTCCTACGAGCAGTACTTC.

The CDR3 reads CASTRDRAKNTEAFF. The CDR3 DNA sequence: TGTGCCAGTACCAGGGACAGAGCCAAAAACACTGAAGCTTTCTTT. This rearrangement joins TRBV19 to TRBJ1-1; 7 bases align to TRBD1. The ends lost 7 bases at V and 2 bases at J; junction bases unmatched: 10. CDR3 length: 15 amino acids. CDR1 is LNHDA and CDR2 is SQIVND in the germline V gene (reference sequence).

The V and J genes are TRBV5-1 and TRBJ1-3; D is unclear. V lost 0 bases to trimming and J lost 0 bases, with 7 bases between them. CDR1 SGHRS and CDR2 YFSETQ come from the germline V gene. The CDR3 runs to 15 residues. The CDR3 protein is CASSLDGSSGNTIYF. The CDR3, as DNA: TGCGCCAGCAGCTTGGACGGGAGCTCTGGAAACACCATATATTTT.

CDR3 residues: CSVGEPDGSSYNEQFF. The CDR3 DNA reads TGCAGCGTTGGGGAGCCGGACGGGAGCTCCTACAATGAGCAGTTCTTC. The rearrangement joins TRBV29-1 to TRBJ2-1; TRBD2 might be the D (6 bases). In germline, CDR1 is SQVTM, CDR2 ANQGSEA. There are 16 residues in the CDR3. V lost 4 bases, J lost 0 bases, and 16 bases lay in between.

The CDR3 here is CASSNTGGTEAFF. The CDR3 nucleotides read TGTGCCAGCAGTAACACCGGTGGCACTGAAGCTTTCTTT. V gene TRBV6-5 combines with J gene TRBJ1-1; D uncertain. Germline lookup yields CDR1 MNHEY and CDR2 SVGAGI. Between the trimmed V and J ends, which lost 5 bases and 4 bases, there was a span of 11 bases. The CDR3 is 13 amino acids.

This sequence joins TRBV2 and TRBJ1-3; tentatively, D is TRBD1 (6 bases). The V gene lost 6 bases and the J gene lost 3 bases, with 21 bases spanning the gap. CDR1 is SNHLY and CDR2 is FYNNEI in the germline V gene. CDR3 size: 17 residues. The CDR3 is CASRPAWRQEGGNTIYF. The CDR3 nucleotides read TGTGCCAGCAGACCAGCATGGCGACAGGAAGGTGGAAACACCATATATTTT. The full variable domain, its missing parts supplied by reference TRBV2 and TRBJ1-3, is EPEVTQTPSHQVTQMGQEVILRCVPISNHLYFYWYRQILGQKVEFLVSFYNNEISEKSEIFDDQFSVERPDGSNFTLKIRSTKLEDSAMYFCASRPAWRQEGGNTIYFGEGSWLTVV.

CDR3 amino acids: CASSLGVGNYGYTF. The CDR3 DNA reads TGTGCCAGCAGCTTGGGAGTGGGGAACTATGGCTACACCTTC. This chain links TRBV5-4 with TRBJ1-2; no clear D gene. The CDR3 runs to 14 residues. The V and J ends lost 0 bases and 2 bases respectively, with 8 bases between them. From germline, CDR1 is SGHNT and CDR2 YYREEE (reference sequence). The complete variable domain, with remaining parts taken from reference TRBV5-4 and TRBJ1-2, reads ETGVTQSPTHLIKTRGQQVTLRCSSQSGHNTVSWYQQALGQGPQFIFQYYREEENGRGNFPPRFSGLQFPNYSSELNVNALELDDSALYLCASSLGVGNYGYTFGSGTRLTVV.

The chain is built from TRBV5-1 and TRBJ1-4; D gene ambiguous. The germline V and J ends were trimmed by 2 bases and 0 bases, with 5 bases remaining between them. Germline lookup yields CDR1 SGHRS and CDR2 YFSETQ. The CDR3 loop spans 14 amino acids. CDR3 loop: CASSFEPTNEKLFF. The DNA for the CDR3 is TGCGCCAGCAGCTTTGAGCCAACTAATGAAAAACTGTTTTTT.

This sequence joins TRBV10-1 and TRBJ1-6; D gene unclear. CDR1 and CDR2 (germline): WNHNN, SYGVQD (reference sequence). Trimming cost V 7 bases and J 9 bases, with 13 bases left between them. This CDR3 contains 13 residues. The DNA for the CDR3 is TGCGCCAGCACATCGGGGAAAGGTTCACCCCTCCACTTT. Translated, it gives CASTSGKGSPLHF.

The chain recombines TRBV7-9 with TRBJ1-2, with TRBD1 identical over 8 bases. This CDR3 spans 17 amino acids. With V trimmed by 5 bases and J by 4 bases, 15 bases remained unmatched. The V gene's germline CDR1 is SEHNR and CDR2 FQNEAQ (reference sequence). CDR3 loop: CASSRTTPWTGSYGYTF. CDR3 in DNA: TGTGCCAGCAGCCGTACGACGCCCTGGACAGGGAGCTATGGCTACACCTTC.

The genes are TRBV29-1 and TRBJ1-4; TRBD1 is a possible D gene (5 bases). Trimming stripped 4 bases from V and 4 bases from J, with 16 bases between. The CDR3 runs 15 residues. Germline loops: CDR1 SQVTM, CDR2 ANQGSEA. CDR3 protein: CSVAYYDRINEKLFF. In DNA, the CDR3 is TGCAGCGTTGCCTACTACGACAGAATTAATGAAAAACTGTTTTTT.

This clone was seen a handful of times. The rearrangement uses TRBV6-6 and TRBJ1-6, with TRBD1 matching 10 bases. The V segment lost 6 bases and the J segment 8 bases; nucleotides outside the gene matches: 10. This CDR3 spans 16 amino acids. Per germline, CDR1 MNHNY and CDR2 SVGAGI (reference sequence). Written as DNA, the CDR3 is TGTGCCAGCAGCCCCAGGGACAGGGGCAGGGATTCACCCCTCCACTTT. It encodes CASSPRDRGRDSPLHF.

V usage is TRBV29-1 and J usage is TRBJ1-1; no reliable D call. V lost 3 bases, J lost 3 bases, and 11 bases lay in between. The CDR3 totals 13 residues. CDR1 is SQVTM, CDR2 ANQGSEA, per germline. This CDR3 reads CSVEGARDTEAFF. CDR3 nucleotides: TGCAGCGTTGAGGGCGCTCGAGACACTGAAGCTTTCTTT.

The rearrangement joins TRBV7-9 to TRBJ2-1, with 8 positions matching TRBD2. CDR1 is SEHNR, CDR2 FQNEAQ, per germline (reference sequence). The CDR3 covers 14 residues. Germline trimming cut 6 bases from V and 5 bases from J; bases unmatched to any gene: 6. The CDR3: CASSPGLGHNEQFF. The CDR3 nucleotides are TGTGCCAGCAGTCCGGGACTAGGTCACAATGAGCAGTTCTTC. Filled out from reference TRBV7-9 and TRBJ2-1, the complete variable domain reads DTGVSQNPRHKITKRGQNVTFRCDPISEHNRLYWYRQTLGQGPEFLTYFQNEAQLEKSRLLSDRFSAERPKGSFSTLEIQRTEQGDSAMYLCASSPGLGHNEQFFGPGTRLTVL.

The rearrangement joins TRBV27 to TRBJ2-2; D is perhaps TRBD1 (6 bases). Trimming took 7 bases from V and 4 from J, leaving 13 bases between them. CDR1 is MNHEY, CDR2 SMNVEV, per germline (reference sequence). This CDR3 contains 14 residues. The CDR3 spells CASKLQGPTGELFF. The CDR3 nucleotides read TGTGCCAGCAAGTTACAGGGACCCACCGGGGAGCTGTTTTTT.

The chain recombines TRBV7-2 with TRBJ2-3; tentative D call: TRBD2 (5 bases). V shed 0 bases and J shed 1 base, with 8 bases lying between them. Germline-derived CDR1 and CDR2 are SGHTA and FQGNSA. This CDR3 spans 15 amino acids. The CDR3 DNA reads TGTGCCAGCAGCTTAGCGGGGAGAGGCACAGATACGCAGTATTTT. This translates into CASSLAGRGTDTQYF.

The chain couples TRBV7-2 to TRBJ2-3, with TRBD2 identical over 9 bases. V lost 6 bases to trimming and J lost 1 base; unmatched junction nucleotides: 8. The CDR3 loop spans 16 amino acids. CDR1 and CDR2 from the germline V gene are SGHTA and FQGNSA. CDR3 DNA sequence: TGTGCCAGCAGTCGGGGGGCTAGCGGGGGCACAGATACGCAGTATTTT. Translated, it gives CASSRGASGGTDTQYF.

CDR3 loop: CASSLGGGQTQYF. DNA for the CDR3: TGTGCCAGCAGCTTAGGGGGGGGGCAGACCCAGTACTTC. V is TRBV7-6 and J is TRBJ2-5; TRBD2 might be the D (7 bases). The CDR3 sequence is 13 residues long. Trimming removed 1 base at V and 6 bases at J, with 9 bases between. Looked up from germline, CDR1 is SGHVS and CDR2 is FNYEAQ.

In DNA, the CDR3 is TGTGCCAGTAGTGGGGGGACAGGGCTCCGGTATAGCAATCAGCCCCAGCATTTT. Residues: CASSGGTGLRYSNQPQHF. The gene calls are TRBV19 and TRBJ1-5, with 9 positions matching TRBD1. V lost 5 bases to trimming and J lost 0 bases; unmatched junction nucleotides: 11. The CDR3 is 18 amino acids. In germline, CDR1 is LNHDA, CDR2 SQIVND (reference sequence).

The gene calls are TRBV5-1 and TRBJ2-3; D gene unclear. The CDR3 totals 16 residues. Per germline, CDR1 SGHRS and CDR2 YFSETQ. Trimming cost V 4 bases and J 0 bases, with 15 bases left between them. The CDR3 DNA reads as TGCGCCAGCAGCGAATCCGGGCCTTTAAGCACAGATACGCAGTATTTT. Residues: CASSESGPLSTDTQYF.

The CDR3 protein is CASSHRPRVNTEAFF. CDR3 DNA sequence: TGTGCCAGCAGCCACCGCCCCAGGGTGAACACTGAAGCTTTCTTT. The chain carries TRBV13 and TRBJ1-1; possibly TRBD1 for D (5 bases). Germline CDR1 and CDR2: PRHDT and FYEKMQ (reference sequence). Trimming cost V 5 bases and J 0 bases, with 13 bases left between them. The CDR3 is 15 residues long.

This sequence joins TRBV5-6 and TRBJ2-7, with unresolved D. V was clipped by 1 base and J by 3 bases, with 8 bases between them. The CDR3 has 13 residues. Germline CDR1 and CDR2: SGHDT and YYEEEE. CDR3 nucleotides: TGTGCCAGCAGCTTGAACGTAGTCTACGAGCAGTACTTC. Protein sequence: CASSLNVVYEQYF.

The rearrangement links TRBV7-3 to TRBJ1-4; TRBD1 agrees at 8 bases. Per germline, CDR1 SGHTA and CDR2 FQGTGA. The CDR3 sequence is 13 residues long. The V gene end was trimmed by 9 bases and the J gene end by 3 bases; junction bases not matched to a gene: 3. For the CDR3, the DNA is TGTGCCAGACACAGGGGGGCTAATGAAAAACTGTTTTTT. The encoded protein is CARHRGANEKLFF.